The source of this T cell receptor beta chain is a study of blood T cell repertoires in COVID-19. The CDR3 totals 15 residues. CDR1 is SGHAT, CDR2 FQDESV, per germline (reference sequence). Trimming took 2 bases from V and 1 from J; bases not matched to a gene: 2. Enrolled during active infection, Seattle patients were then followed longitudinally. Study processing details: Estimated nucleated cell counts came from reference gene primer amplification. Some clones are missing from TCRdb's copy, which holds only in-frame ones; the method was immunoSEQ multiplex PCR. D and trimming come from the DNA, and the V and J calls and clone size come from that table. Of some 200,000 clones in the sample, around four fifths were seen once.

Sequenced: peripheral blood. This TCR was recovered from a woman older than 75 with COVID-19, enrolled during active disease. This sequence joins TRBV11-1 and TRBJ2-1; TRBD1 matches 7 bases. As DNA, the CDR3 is TGTGCCAGCAGCTTAACGGGACAGTCCTACAATGAGCAGTTCTTC. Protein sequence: CASSLTGQSYNEQFF.